This passage covers 2 T cell receptor beta chains from one sample sequenced in a study of beta chain features in type 1 diabetes. Of the isolated RNA, all was reverse transcribed, and so the sequenced material was expressed TCRB transcripts. Only in-frame clones appear in the TCRdb table, and some are missing; sequencing was by immunoSEQ multiplex PCR. The profile covers about 110,000 clones, with under 40% appearing a single time and roughly 0.064% taken by the ten largest. Sequenced material: stem cell memory CD4+ T cells from blood. The receptors derive from a woman under 30 in good health.

This clone has more than one count but fewer than ten. The chain joins TRBV7-2 to TRBJ2-3, with 8 bases fitting TRBD2. The V gene end was trimmed by 1 base and the J gene end by 7 bases; junction bases not matched to a gene: 7. Germline V gene sequence: CDR1 SGHTA, CDR2 FQGNSA. CDR3 size: 15 residues. Here the CDR3 DNA reads TGTGCCAGCAGCTTAGTGACCGGGAGGGGAAATACGCAGTATTTT. This gives the protein CASSLVTGRGNTQYF.

This clone was observed a handful of times. The chain is built from TRBV15 and TRBJ2-5, with a possible D match to TRBD1 (6 bases). This CDR3 is 16 amino acids long. V lost 1 base, J lost 5 bases, and 17 bases lay in between. Germline V lookup: CDR1 LNHNV, CDR2 YYDKDF (reference sequence). CDR3 protein: CATSRADRGRWETQYF. CDR3 sequence (DNA): TGTGCCACCAGCAGAGCGGACAGAGGGAGATGGGAGACCCAGTACTTC.